Presented here are 17 T cell receptor beta chains from one specimen sequenced in a study of identical twins. TCRdb re-derived calls from the 5' RACE reads in MiXCR, one entry per CDR3 protein. This table has fewer than 650,000 distinct CDR3 sequences, around 7.5% appearing once. The data were also submitted as part of a second study, on yellow fever vaccine responses in identical twins.

Sequenced: PBMCs. These receptors all come from a woman between 18 and 29 years old in good health.

J is TRBJ2-1 and V is TRBV12-3 or TRBV12-4; 7 positions agree with TRBD2. CDR3 length: 15 amino acids. The ends lost 5 bases at V and 4 bases at J; junction bases unmatched: 8. The CDR3 nucleotides read TGTGCCAGCAGTGGTACGGGAGGTTCTTACAATGAGCAGTTCTTC. Protein: CASSGTGGSYNEQFF.

This clonotype was found many times. This rearrangement joins TRBV7-6 to TRBJ2-7; 9 bases are a match to TRBD2. Germline V gene data show CDR1 as SGHVS and CDR2 as FNYEAQ. CDR3 size: 15 residues. V lost 5 bases to trimming and J lost 3 bases; unmatched junction nucleotides: 8. The DNA of the CDR3 is TGTGCCAGCAGCCCTAATAGCGGGGGATTCTACGAGCAGTACTTC. Residues: CASSPNSGGFYEQYF.

This chain uses TRBV7-2 with TRBJ2-1; a possible D gene is TRBD2 (6 bases). Per the germline V gene, CDR1 is SGHTA and CDR2 is FQGNSA. This CDR3 comprises 14 residues. The V and J ends lost 9 bases and 7 bases respectively, with 19 bases between them. In DNA, the CDR3 is TGTGCCAGAGTGCCGGGAGAAAGGGGAAATGAGCAGTTCTTC. This gives the protein CARVPGERGNEQFF.

This sequence joins TRBV9 and TRBJ2-5, with D unresolved. The V gene lost 0 bases and the J gene lost 5 bases, with 17 bases spanning the gap. CDR3 size: 16 residues. Germline V gives CDR1 SGDLS, CDR2 YYNGEE. The CDR3 coding sequence is TGTGCCAGCAGCGTAGGAGATCTTTCTACGTCGGAGACCCAGTACTTC. Protein: CASSVGDLSTSETQYF.

This clonotype was counted many times. This rearrangement joins TRBV7-3 to TRBJ2-7, with D tentatively TRBD1 (6 bases). The length of the CDR3 is 16 residues. In germline, CDR1 is SGHTA, CDR2 FQGTGA. V lost 0 bases and J 3 bases, leaving 15 bases between the germline ends. The CDR3 loop reads CASSLTGGRGSYEQYF. CDR3 in DNA: TGTGCCAGCAGCTTAACAGGGGGAAGAGGTAGCTACGAGCAGTACTTC.

This clonotype was observed many times. The V call is TRBV12-3 or TRBV12-4, the J call TRBJ1-1, with 11 nucleotides matching TRBD1. J was trimmed by 4 bases and V by 6 bases; bases with no gene match: 4. The length of the CDR3 is 14 residues. The chain's CDR3 is CASRWDRGGTEAFF. The CDR3 DNA is TGTGCCAGCAGATGGGACAGGGGGGGCACTGAAGCTTTCTTT.

The sample holds many counts of this clonotype. This chain links TRBV14 with TRBJ2-1, with 13 bases aligning to TRBD2. V lost 2 bases and J lost 5; bases outside the gene matches: 6. The CDR3 consists of 17 residues. The germline V gene has CDR1 SGHDN and CDR2 FVKESK. The CDR3 spells CASSQFPGLAGNNEQFF. In nucleotides, the CDR3 is TGTGCCAGCAGCCAATTCCCGGGACTAGCGGGAAACAATGAGCAGTTCTTC.

This clonotype was picked up many times. The CDR3 is CASSTPSGRIVSTDTQYF. DNA of the CDR3: TGTGCCAGCAGCACACCTAGCGGGAGAATAGTTAGCACAGATACGCAGTATTTT. The rearrangement uses TRBV11-2 and TRBJ2-3; 10 nucleotides line up with TRBD2. Germline assignment: CDR1 SGHAT and CDR2 FQNNGV. The J segment lost 0 bases and the V segment lost 5 bases, leaving 11 bases of the junction unmatched. The CDR3 contains 18 residues.

This clonotype was observed at least ten times. V gene TRBV20-1 combines with J gene TRBJ1-5, with 7 nucleotides matching TRBD1. Trimming at V came to 2 bases and at J to 4 bases, leaving 8 bases not matched to a gene. Germline loops: CDR1 DFQATT, CDR2 SNEGSKA (reference sequence). CDR3 length: 15 residues. The CDR3 nucleotides are TGCAGTGCTAGAAGAGATTCCAGGGGGAATCAGCCCCAGCATTTT. Its translation is CSARRDSRGNQPQHF.

This clonotype was seen only a few times. The V call is TRBV12-3 or TRBV12-4, the J call TRBJ2-2; possible D gene TRBD1, 6 bases. The CDR3 length is 14 residues. The V end was cut by 7 bases, the J end by 2 bases, with 11 bases between. The CDR3 is CASTLGQNTGELFF. In nucleotides, the CDR3 is TGTGCCAGCACCCTGGGACAAAACACCGGGGAGCTGTTTTTT.

V gene TRBV4-1 combines with J gene TRBJ2-7; possibly TRBD2 for D (6 bases). CDR1 MGHRA and CDR2 YSYEKL come from the germline V gene. V lost 1 base to trimming and J lost 5 bases, with 9 bases between them. The CDR3 consists of 13 residues. In DNA form, the CDR3 reads TGCGCCAGCAGCCAAGGTTGGAGGGACGAGCAGTACGTC. Translation: CASSQGWRDEQYV.

The sample holds a few counts of this clonotype. The junction does not match germline at one end; this may be a read error. V usage is TRBV20-1 and J usage is TRBJ2-3; D might be TRBD2 (6 bases). The V gene's germline CDR1 is DFQATT and CDR2 SNEGSKA (reference sequence). The CDR3 contains 14 residues. The CDR3 sequence is CSARGDWGTDTQYF. As DNA, the CDR3 is TGCAGTGCCCGAGGGGACTGGGGCACGGATACGCAGTATTTT.

The gene calls are TRBV21-1 and TRBJ2-1; the D call of TRBD2 is as the table states it, not checked on the DNA. TRBV21-1 is annotated as a pseudogene. The CDR3 spans 16 residues. CDR3 bases: TGTGCCAGCAGCAAGACTCTAGCGGGAGGGCCCAATGAGCAGTTCTTC. Its translation is CASSKTLAGGPNEQFF.

The chain links TRBV12-3 or TRBV12-4 to TRBJ2-1, with 8 positions matching TRBD1. V lost 2 bases to trimming and J lost 5 bases; unmatched junction nucleotides: 5. The CDR3 length is 15 residues. As DNA, the CDR3 is TGTGCCAGCAGTTTACCCCAGGGGGCCAACAATGAGCAGTTCTTC. Translated, it gives CASSLPQGANNEQFF.

There are many counts of this clonotype. The chain is built from TRBV4-1 and TRBJ1-5; tentatively, D is TRBD1 (5 bases). Trimming took 0 bases from V and 6 from J, leaving 15 bases between them. The length of the CDR3 is 16 residues. CDR1 is MGHRA, CDR2 YSYEKL, per germline. This CDR3 is CASSQDHGGVGQPQHF. CDR3 nucleotide sequence: TGCGCCAGCAGCCAAGACCATGGAGGGGTCGGTCAGCCCCAGCATTTT.

This clonotype was recorded a few times. The chain employs TRBV29-1 and TRBJ2-2; TRBD1 matches at 7 bases. The CDR3 length is 11 residues. Per germline, CDR1 SQVTM and CDR2 ANQGSEA. V was clipped by 6 bases and J by 10 bases; unmatched bases: 5. The CDR3 bases are TGCAGCGTGGCTACAGGGGTGGAGCTGTTTTTT. It specifies CSVATGVELFF.

This clonotype was seen ten or more times. The chain uses TRBV27 and TRBJ2-1; D gene unclear. Trimming cost V 5 bases and J 6 bases, with 11 bases left between them. Germline CDR1 and CDR2: MNHEY and SMNVEV (reference sequence). This CDR3 is built from 13 residues. The CDR3 loop is CASSPRASNEQFF. The CDR3 DNA reads as TGTGCCAGCAGTCCAAGGGCTAGCAATGAGCAGTTCTTC.